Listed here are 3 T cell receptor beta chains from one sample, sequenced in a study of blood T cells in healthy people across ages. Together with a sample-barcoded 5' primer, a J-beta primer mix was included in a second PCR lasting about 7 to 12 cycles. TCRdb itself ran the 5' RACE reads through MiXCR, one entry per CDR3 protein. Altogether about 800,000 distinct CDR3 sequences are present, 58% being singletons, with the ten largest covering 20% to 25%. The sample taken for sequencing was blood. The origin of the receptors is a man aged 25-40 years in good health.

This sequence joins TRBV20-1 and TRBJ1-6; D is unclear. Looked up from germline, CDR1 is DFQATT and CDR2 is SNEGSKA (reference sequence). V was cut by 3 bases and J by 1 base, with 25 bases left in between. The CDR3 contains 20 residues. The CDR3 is CSARLAPRTDFSSYNSPLHF. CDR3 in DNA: TGCAGTGCTAGGTTGGCCCCCCGGACTGATTTTAGTTCCTATAATTCACCCCTCCACTTT.

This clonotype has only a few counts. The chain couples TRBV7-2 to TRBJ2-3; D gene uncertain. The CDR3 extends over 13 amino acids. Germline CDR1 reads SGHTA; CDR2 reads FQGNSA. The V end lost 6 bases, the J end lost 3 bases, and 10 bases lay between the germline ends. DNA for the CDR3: TGTGCCAGCAGTAGCACTATAACAGATACGCAGTATTTT. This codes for CASSSTITDTQYF.

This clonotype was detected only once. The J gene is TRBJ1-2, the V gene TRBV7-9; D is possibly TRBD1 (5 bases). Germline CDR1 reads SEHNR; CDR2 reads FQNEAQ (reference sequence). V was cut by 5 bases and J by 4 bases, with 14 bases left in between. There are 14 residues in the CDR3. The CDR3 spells CASSTGTALYGYTF. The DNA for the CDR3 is TGTGCCAGCAGCACCGGGACGGCCCTCTATGGCTACACCTTC. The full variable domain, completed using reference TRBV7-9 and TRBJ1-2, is DTGVSQNPRHKITKRGQNVTFRCDPISEHNRLYWYRQTLGQGPEFLTYFQNEAQLEKSRLLSDRFSAERPKGSFSTLEIQRTEQGDSAMYLCASSTGTALYGYTFGSGTRLTVV.